This T cell receptor beta chain was recorded in a study of T cells in localized non-small cell lung cancer. Study-level findings and limits: Adjacent uninvolved lung had the highest clonality, suggesting focused antigen responses.

With respect to this clone: Its antigen is undetermined.

V shed 0 bases, J shed 4 bases, and the junction held 5 bases outside the gene matches. Germline-derived CDR1 and CDR2 are SGHRS and YFSETQ. The CDR3 length is 15 residues. Sequencing used immunoSEQ multiplex PCR; TCRdb keeps in-frame clones, though not all of them. This table holds some 140,000 clones, more than 70% found once. The material was peripheral blood, obtained before any cancer treatment. This TCR was sampled from a female donor older than 55 with stage I lung adenocarcinoma. The V call is TRBV5-1, the J call TRBJ1-1; 8 nucleotides line up with TRBD1. The CDR3 nucleotides read TGCGCCAGCAGCTTGGCCTGGCAGGGGGCCACTGAAGCTTTCTTT. Its translation is CASSLAWQGATEAFF. The full variable domain, in which reference TRBV5-1 and TRBJ1-1 provide the parts outside the CDR3, is KAGVTQTPRYLIKTRGQQVTLSCSPISGHRSVSWYQQTPGQGLQFLFEYFSETQRNKGNFPGRFSGRQFSNSRSEMNVSTLELGDSALYLCASSLAWQGATEAFFGQGTRLTVV.